This T cell receptor (beta chain) derives from a study of beta chain features in type 1 diabetes. General study points: In the patient group, naive, central memory and Treg TCRB repertoires seemed more alike than in the healthy donor group. Moderate yet significant TCRB CDR3 shortening was seen in Type 1 diabetes patients in all four CD4+ subsets. Insertions at VDJ junctions were less frequent in type 1 diabetes patients. These patients also deleted more nucleotides at the same junctions.

Concerning this clone: Its antigen is unidentified. This sample includes further DNA sequences coding for the same CDR3.

Sequencing targeted expressed TCRB transcripts, as all isolated RNA had been reverse transcribed. Assay: immunoSEQ multiplex PCR; the TCRdb copy retains only in-frame clones and omits some. The top ten hold 0.065% to 0.095% of the sample, which has about 230,000 clones, roughly 17% seen once. J was trimmed by 2 bases and V by 3 bases; bases with no gene match: 0. The CDR3 extends over 13 amino acids. Germline V lookup: CDR1 SGDLS, CDR2 YYNGEE. Over 95% purity was reached by all sorted populations. The sequencing sample was made of naive CD4+ T cells from blood. This chain connects TRBV9 to TRBJ2-7; 9 nucleotides agree with TRBD1. The sequence was obtained from a man aged 30 to 45 with type 1 diabetes. The CDR3 spells CASSGQGAYEQYF. CDR3 DNA: TGTGCCAGCAGCGGACAGGGGGCCTACGAGCAGTACTTC.